This T cell receptor (beta chain) was recovered during a study of T cells expressing NK-cell markers. Study-wide results and limits: Dominant NKG2C+ clonotypes were found to form roughly 1.0-7.5% of CD8+ T cells in a handful of donors. What remained unclear was the HCMV specificity of expanded NKG2C+ T cell clones.

About this clonotype itself: Its antigen is as yet unknown.

Template switching by 5'RACE with UMIs generated the TCR beta cDNA. Using the 5' RACE reads, TCRdb records one entry per CDR3 protein without DNA. The clone table shows 350,000 to 400,000 distinct CDR3 sequences, with the ten largest holding roughly 10%. Germline V gene lookup returns CDR1 SGHVS and CDR2 FQNEAQ. The CDR3 sequence is 16 residues long. The sample comprised blood T cells: a sorted CD56 or NKG2C T cell subset, CD4+ or CD8+ T cells, or bulk PBMC T cells (not recorded which). The TCR sequence derives from a woman aged 50 to 60 in good health. This rearrangement joins TRBV7-8 to TRBJ2-3; checking the TCRdb D call of TRBD2 is not possible without DNA. CDR3 protein: CASSSREAGNTDTQYF.